These T cell receptor beta chains were read from a single sample in a study of T-cell memory formation after mild COVID-19. TCRdb used MiXCR to reprocess the 5' RACE reads, holding one entry per CDR3 protein. This table holds tens of thousands of distinct CDR3 sequences, approximately 16% found once. Source material: PBMCs or a T cell subset sorted from them (not recorded which). Receptor source: a man between 18 and 29 years old who had mild COVID-19 (a few samples of this study predate the infection). Cell type and time point are not known. Each CDR3 is given with its conserved first and last residue. A D gene is named only where the DNA matches it firmly. Not every row has a clone size; where given, it reads once, few, many or a size class.

d_gene,abundance,v_gene,j_gene,CDR3aa,CDR3nt
-,-,TRBV11-2,TRBJ2-3,CASSLVPGSTDTQYF,TGTGCCAGCAGCTTAGTCCCGGGGAGTACAGATACGCAGTATTTT
-,-,TRBV12-3/TRBV12-4,TRBJ2-2,CASLWGGELFF,TGTGCCAGCCTGTGGGGCGGGGAGCTGTTTTTT
-,few,TRBV4-1,TRBJ2-5,CASSQVQGWQQETQYF,TGCGCCAGCAGCCAAGTGCAGGGTTGGCAACAAGAGACCCAGTACTTC
TRBD2,few,TRBV7-2,TRBJ2-1,CASSPSGGYEQFF,TGTGCCAGCAGCCCCTCCGGGGGGTATGAGCAGTTCTTC
-,-,TRBV7-2,TRBJ1-2,CASSSGLLIGYTF,TGTGCCAGCAGCTCGGGACTGCTAATAGGCTACACCTTC
TRBD2,once,TRBV5-1,TRBJ2-3,CASSLTSGGINTQYF,TGCGCCAGCAGCTTGACTAGCGGGGGTATAAATACGCAGTATTTT
-,few,TRBV4-1,TRBJ1-5,CASSPRAGSQKPQHF,TGCGCCAGCAGCCCGAGGGCGGGGAGTCAAAAGCCCCAGCATTTT
-,many,TRBV7-9,TRBJ2-2,CASSFQAAGRELFF,TGTGCCAGCAGCTTCCAGGCGGCAGGCCGGGAGCTGTTTTTT
-,few,TRBV7-2,TRBJ2-3,CASSLTTRTDTQYF,TGTGCCAGCAGCTTAACTACTAGGACAGATACGCAGTATTTT
-,-,TRBV20-1,TRBJ2-1,CSAYFHLRGNNEQFF,TGCAGTGCTTATTTTCACCTTCGAGGAAACAATGAGCAGTTCTTC
TRBD1,many,TRBV29-1,TRBJ2-3,CSELTGATDTQYF,TGCAGCGAACTGACAGGGGCCACAGATACGCAGTATTTT
-,-,TRBV29-1,TRBJ2-6,CSVEGGEGSGANVLTF,TGCAGCGTTGAAGGGGGAGAAGGCTCTGGGGCCAACGTCCTGACTTTC
-,few,TRBV7-2,TRBJ2-5,CASSLDERFGEETQYF,TGTGCCAGCAGCTTAGACGAAAGATTTGGGGAAGAGACCCAGTACTTC
TRBD1,few,TRBV6-5,TRBJ1-4,CASSYSGQGWKLFF,TGTGCCAGCAGTTACTCGGGACAGGGTTGGAAACTGTTTTTT
-,-,TRBV29-1,TRBJ1-1,CSGGGTEAFF,TGCAGCGGAGGTGGGACTGAAGCTTTCTTT
TRBD1,few,TRBV11-2,TRBJ2-1,CASSPGQGEINEQFF,TGTGCCAGCAGCCCCGGACAGGGTGAGATCAATGAGCAGTTCTTC
TRBD1,many,TRBV3-1,TRBJ1-2,CASSTTGAAANYGYTF,TGTGCCAGCAGCACGACAGGGGCCGCAGCAAACTATGGCTACACCTTC
TRBD2,few,TRBV12-3/TRBV12-4,TRBJ2-7,CASNSLAGGPWVTYEQYF,TGTGCCAGCAACTCACTAGCGGGGGGGCCTTGGGTCACATACGAGCAGTACTTC
-,-,TRBV7-8,TRBJ1-1,CASSHGPNTEAFF,TGTGCCAGCAGCCACGGGCCTAACACTGAAGCTTTCTTT
TRBD2,few,TRBV10-3,TRBJ2-5,CAISEDLAAGETQYF,TGTGCCATCAGTGAGGATCTAGCGGCGGGAGAGACCCAGTACTTC
TRBD2,-,TRBV6-5,TRBJ2-5,CASSSTSGSQETQYF,TGTGCCAGCAGTTCGACTAGCGGGAGCCAAGAGACCCAGTACTTC
-,-,TRBV7-9,TRBJ2-1,CASQGAAGMYEQFF,TGTGCCAGCCAAGGAGCGGCGGGGATGTATGAGCAGTTCTTC
-,few,TRBV6-5,TRBJ1-5,CASSYRQYSNQPQHF,TGTGCCAGCAGTTACAGACAGTATAGCAATCAGCCCCAGCATTTT
-,-,TRBV7-9,TRBJ1-5,CASSLVDSNQPQHF,TGTGCCAGCAGCTTAGTCGACAGCAATCAGCCCCAGCATTTT
TRBD1,-,TRBV6-5,TRBJ1-2,CASSYSQGANGYTF,TGTGCCAGCAGTTACTCCCAGGGGGCAAATGGCTACACCTTC
TRBD2,few,TRBV6-5,TRBJ2-2,CASSYGGGTGELFF,TGTGCCAGCAGTTACGGGGGGGGCACCGGGGAGCTGTTTTTT
-,many,TRBV9,TRBJ2-4,CASSTGEVNIQYF,TGTGCCAGCAGCACCGGAGAGGTAAACATTCAGTACTTC
TRBD2,-,TRBV5-1,TRBJ2-3,CASSLGAGGDTQYF,TGCGCCAGCAGCTTGGGAGCGGGGGGTGATACGCAGTATTTT
TRBD2,-,TRBV6-2/TRBV6-3,TRBJ2-1,CATQGGSYNEQFF,TGTGCCACCCAGGGAGGGTCCTACAATGAGCAGTTCTTC
-,-,TRBV5-1,TRBJ1-5,CASREDFGGNQPQHF,TGCGCCAGCAGAGAGGATTTTGGGGGCAATCAGCCCCAGCATTTT
TRBD1,-,TRBV29-1,TRBJ2-1,CSAPGQGFAEQFF,TGCAGCGCCCCGGGACAGGGATTCGCTGAGCAGTTCTTC
-,-,TRBV5-8,TRBJ2-7,CASTAPGLNYEQYF,TGTGCCAGCACTGCGCCCGGGTTAAATTACGAGCAGTACTTC
-,few,TRBV29-1,TRBJ1-1,CSVEVQGPTEAFF,TGCAGCGTTGAAGTGCAGGGACCCACTGAAGCTTTCTTT
-,few,TRBV19,TRBJ1-1,CASSHRELRNTEAFF,TGTGCCAGTAGTCATCGTGAGTTGAGGAACACTGAAGCTTTCTTT
TRBD1,-,TRBV6-5,TRBJ2-5,CASSGRDSQETQYF,TGTGCCAGCAGCGGCCGGGACAGTCAAGAGACCCAGTACTTC
-,-,TRBV3-1,TRBJ2-2,CASSQDRGHANTGELFF,TGTGCCAGCAGCCAAGATCGGGGACATGCGAACACCGGGGAGCTGTTTTTT
TRBD2,few,TRBV4-1,TRBJ2-1,CASSQGVASGGVDEQFF,TGCGCCAGCAGCCAGGGGGTGGCTAGCGGGGGGGTAGATGAGCAGTTCTTC
-,-,TRBV6-5,TRBJ2-2,CASSYSHGDELFF,TGTGCCAGCAGTTACTCACACGGAGATGAGCTGTTTTTT
TRBD2,many,TRBV27,TRBJ2-3,CASSLTSADTQYF,TGTGCCAGCAGTCTCACTAGCGCAGATACGCAGTATTTT
TRBD1,-,TRBV20-1,TRBJ2-7,CSAAGGFGSYEQYF,TGCAGTGCTGCAGGGGGATTCGGGTCCTACGAGCAGTACTTC
-,many,TRBV27,TRBJ2-5,CASSWGVGQETQYF,TGTGCCAGCAGTTGGGGGGTTGGACAAGAGACCCAGTACTTC
TRBD1,-,TRBV10-1,TRBJ1-6,CASSEWRGRKYNSPLHF,TGCGCCAGCAGTGAGTGGAGGGGGCGTAAGTATAATTCACCCCTCCACTTT
-,few,TRBV12-3/TRBV12-4,TRBJ1-5,CASSRASNQPQHF,TGTGCCAGCAGTCGGGCCAGCAATCAGCCCCAGCATTTT
-,-,TRBV12-3/TRBV12-4,TRBJ2-3,CASSPSGGLGIDTQYF,TGTGCCAGCAGTCCAAGTGGGGGGCTCGGTATAGATACGCAGTATTTT
TRBD2,-,TRBV6-5,TRBJ2-5,CASSYNAGGQETQYF,TGTGCCAGCAGTTACAATGCGGGGGGGCAAGAGACCCAGTACTTC
TRBD1,few,TRBV7-9,TRBJ1-4,CASSFTGAFLFF,TGTGCCAGCAGCTTTACAGGGGCGTTTCTGTTTTTT
-,few,TRBV10-3,TRBJ2-3,CAISDTKYTDTQYF,TGTGCCATCAGTGATACAAAATACACAGATACGCAGTATTTT
TRBD2,-,TRBV19,TRBJ2-7,CASSIGGGRSYEQYF,TGTGCCAGTAGTATAGGCGGGGGAAGGAGTTACGAGCAGTACTTC
TRBD2,-,TRBV19,TRBJ2-1,CASITEAGAVNEQFF,TGTGCCAGTATTACGGAAGCGGGGGCGGTTAATGAGCAGTTCTTC